This TCR beta chain is drawn from a study of neurological immune-mediated disorders. Whole-study findings and limits: It was HTLV-1-associated myelopathy that showed the most TCR clonal expansion, while multiple sclerosis showed the least, falling below healthy controls.

V was pared by 0 bases and J by 1 base, with 13 bases between. This CDR3 region has 17 residues. From germline, CDR1 is DFQATT and CDR2 SNEGSKA (reference sequence). TCRdb itself ran the 5' RACE reads through MiXCR, one entry per CDR3 protein. In the table there are 55,000 to 80,000 distinct CDR3 sequences, more than 4% of which are singletons. This clonotype was counted at least ten times. Its antigen is undetermined. Sample: PBMCs. This TCR was sampled from a woman aged 50 to 60 with multiple sclerosis. The V call is TRBV20-1, the J call TRBJ2-6, with a possible D match to TRBD2 (6 bases). The CDR3 loop reads CSARDHPGGSGANVLTF. Written as DNA, the CDR3 is TGCAGTGCTAGAGACCATCCAGGAGGGTCTGGGGCCAACGTCCTGACTTTC.